Described below is a single T cell receptor beta chain sequence and its context. The V gene's germline CDR1 is LNHNV and CDR2 YYDKDF (reference sequence). The CDR3 has 15 residues. V dropped 2 bases and J dropped 2; count of bases not matched to a gene: 4. The sample belongs to a study of blood T cell repertoires in COVID-19. In the original analysis: Using reference gene primer amplification, nucleated cell counts were estimated. Only in-frame clones appear in the TCRdb table, and some are missing; sequencing was by immunoSEQ multiplex PCR. The V and J calls and clone size are taken from that table; D and trimming were inferred from the DNA. The table shows a few hundred thousand clones, with 70% to 90% occurring only once.

Material for sequencing was peripheral blood. The chain recombines TRBV15 with TRBJ2-3; TRBD2 matches 7 bases. The receptor's source is a woman between 25 and 40 years old with active or convalescent COVID-19. The CDR3 spells CATSRSGGITDTQYF. CDR3 bases: TGTGCCACCAGCAGATCCGGGGGGATCACAGATACGCAGTATTTT.